Each of the 2 T cell receptor beta chains below was sequenced from the same sample in a study of cytomegalovirus exposure and HLA in healthy donors. It was with 60 Vbeta and 13 Jbeta primers that the PCR ran. The table came from immunoSEQ multiplex PCR; TCRdb's copy has only in-frame clones and leaves some out. The profile covers 150,000 to 200,000 clones, with 75% appearing a single time and 11% taken by the ten largest. Sequencing input: PBMCs. These receptors all come from a young man in good health and CMV-seropositive.

This clone was seen a handful of times. The chain is built from TRBV7-9 and TRBJ1-2; 9 bases align to TRBD1. Germline CDR1 SEHNR, CDR2 FQNEAQ (reference sequence). The CDR3 loop spans 15 amino acids. Losses at the gene ends were 6 bases for V and 3 bases for J; bases not matched to a gene: 8. The CDR3 here is CASRQDRGLDYGYTF. CDR3 nucleotide sequence: TGTGCCAGCAGGCAGGACAGGGGACTGGACTATGGCTACACCTTC.

V is TRBV6-5 and J is TRBJ1-1; 8 bases agree with TRBD1. The CDR3 loop spans 13 amino acids. CDR1 MNHEY and CDR2 SVGAGI come from the germline V gene. J was trimmed by 7 bases and V by 5 bases; bases with no gene match: 6. In DNA, the CDR3 is TGTGCCAGCAGTGATACAGGGGGATTTGAAGCTTTCTTT. It codes for CASSDTGGFEAFF.